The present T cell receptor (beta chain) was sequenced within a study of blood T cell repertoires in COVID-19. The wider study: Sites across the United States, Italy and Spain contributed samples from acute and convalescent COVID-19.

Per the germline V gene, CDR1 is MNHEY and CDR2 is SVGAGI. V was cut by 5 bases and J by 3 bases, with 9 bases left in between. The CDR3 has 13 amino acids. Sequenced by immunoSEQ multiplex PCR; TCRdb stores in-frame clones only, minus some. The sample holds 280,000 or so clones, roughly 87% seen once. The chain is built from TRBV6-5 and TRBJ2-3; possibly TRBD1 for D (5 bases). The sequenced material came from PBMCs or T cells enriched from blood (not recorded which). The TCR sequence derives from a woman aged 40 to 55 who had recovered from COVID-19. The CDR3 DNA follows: TGTGCCAGCAGTCAACCAGGGACAGATACGCAGTATTTT. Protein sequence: CASSQPGTDTQYF.